A single T cell receptor beta chain is shown here with its context. The record originates from a study of blood T cell repertoires in COVID-19. On the study more broadly: Samples taken during acute and convalescent COVID-19 were collected in the United States, Italy and Spain. T cells, B-cell-depleted T cells, or PBMCs supplied cDNA or gDNA.

Data came from immunoSEQ multiplex PCR; TCRdb stores just in-frame clones and leaves some out. In the table there are approximately 270,000 clones, 91% of which are singletons. This CDR3 contains 16 residues. CDR1 and CDR2 from the germline V gene are SGHTA and FQGTGA. V shed 5 bases, J shed 4 bases, and the junction held 8 bases outside the gene matches. The participants were between roughly 18 and 89 years old and came from some 25 US areas. Grouping used clinical history reported by participants in a survey and questionnaire. The sequence was collected from a human donor in a cohort exposed to, infected with or recovered from COVID-19 (not recorded which). The donor label of this sample is uncertain. Input material: PBMCs or T cells enriched from blood (not recorded which). This chain links TRBV7-3 with TRBJ2-1; 10 bases map to TRBD2. The CDR3 reads CASSLRTSGVYNEQFF. The CDR3 nucleotides read TGTGCCAGCAGCCTAAGGACTAGCGGAGTATACAATGAGCAGTTCTTC.